This is a list of T cell receptor beta chains from one sample in a study of T cells in Graves' hyperthyroidism and ophthalmopathy. Using its own MiXCR run on the multiplex PCR reads, TCRdb lists one record per CDR3 protein. The sample holds over 400,000 distinct CDR3 sequences; less than 25% are singletons and the top ten take 49%. The specimen was blood. These receptors came from a woman aged 70-85 years with Graves' ophthalmopathy. The CDR3 runs from the conserved cysteine through the conserved F or W. Fields, in order: D gene, J gene, V gene, CDR3 protein. The D gene is left open where the match is weak.

TRBD1 | TRBJ1-3 | TRBV7-2 | CASSDRTGGAGNTIYF
- | TRBJ1-1 | TRBV11-2 | CASSFRSEAFF
TRBD2 | TRBJ2-5 | TRBV3-1 | CASREGSGRFETQYF
- | TRBJ1-1 | TRBV20-1 | CSALRERNTEAFF
- | TRBJ2-3 | TRBV11-2 | CASSRPASSTDTQYF
- | TRBJ2-7 | TRBV12-3/TRBV12-4 | CASSFPPAYEQYF
- | TRBJ2-7 | TRBV12-3/TRBV12-4 | CASSFDASATYEQYF
TRBD2 | TRBJ2-1 | TRBV20-1 | CSAPAGGYYNEQFF
TRBD2 | TRBJ2-7 | TRBV28 | CASSLPEGLAYEQYF
- | TRBJ1-5 | TRBV12-3/TRBV12-4 | CASSLRQGNFQPQHF
- | TRBJ2-7 | TRBV28 | CASSLGQLLLYEQYF
TRBD1 | TRBJ1-6 | TRBV6-6 | CASSYSRGGRDSPLHF
- | TRBJ2-1 | TRBV2 | CASSTDFGRNNEQFF
TRBD2 | TRBJ2-7 | TRBV3-1 | CASSQGTSDSEQYF
- | TRBJ1-1 | TRBV3-1 | CASSQVFVGEAFF
- | TRBJ2-7 | TRBV5-1 | CASSSEGLPSYEQYF
- | TRBJ1-2 | TRBV19 | CASSISGESGYTF
TRBD1 | TRBJ2-7 | TRBV6-1 | CASSRSGQPYEQYF
TRBD2 | TRBJ2-7 | TRBV30 | CAWRASGTYEQYF
- | TRBJ1-4 | TRBV4-3 | CASSQVGALEVLFF
TRBD2 | TRBJ2-5 | TRBV11-3 | CAWSRTGTRASKTQYF
- | TRBJ1-4 | TRBV30 | CAWSNREKLFF
- | TRBJ1-5 | TRBV30 | CAWSVRTEQPQHF
- | TRBJ1-5 | TRBV2 | CASSDGLNQPQHF
- | TRBJ2-7 | TRBV28 | CASSSRWNSLYEQYF
TRBD2 | TRBJ2-3 | TRBV12-3/TRBV12-4 | CASSSGGLAVTDTQYF
TRBD2 | TRBJ2-5 | TRBV18 | CASSPVSLAAQETQYF
TRBD2 | TRBJ2-5 | TRBV11-2 | CASSPGTSGIRQETQYF
- | TRBJ1-2 | TRBV5-8 | CASSLTGSDGYTF
TRBD2 | TRBJ2-5 | TRBV11-2 | CASSFRRGLASETQYF
- | TRBJ2-3 | TRBV24-1 | CATSDHPPGHRTDTQYF